This is a list of T cell receptor beta chains from one sample in a study of TIL therapy for anti-PD-1-resistant metastatic lung cancer. The method was immunoSEQ multiplex PCR; TCRdb's version includes in-frame clones alone and lacks a portion of them. The table records just under 60,000 clones, around 63% of them present only once. This specimen consisted of blood, obtained at baseline. These TCRs come from a person aged 25 to 85 with non-small cell lung cancer. The CDR3 runs from the conserved cysteine through the conserved F or W. A D gene is named only where the DNA matches it firmly. Clone sizes are given selectively: once, few, many, or a class where the clone is expanded.

>TRBJ1-1|.|TRBV2|.
TGTGCCAGCAGTATAGAGATCATGAACACTGAAGCTTTCTTT
CASSIEIMNTEAFF
>TRBJ2-1|.|TRBV7-9|TRBD1
TGTGCCAGCAGGGGGGGACAGGTTCTATACAATGAGCAGTTCTTC
CASRGGQVLYNEQFF
>TRBJ1-1|.|TRBV5-6|TRBD1
TGTGCCAGCAGCTTAGGGACAGGGCTGAACACTGAAGCTTTCTTT
CASSLGTGLNTEAFF
>TRBJ2-7|.|TRBV5-1|TRBD1
TGCGCCAGCAGCGCCGGGACAGGGCACTACGAGCAGTACTTC
CASSAGTGHYEQYF
>TRBJ2-2|.|TRBV7-7|.
TGTGCTAGCAGCCCAACTACTACCGGGGAGCTGTTTTTT
CASSPTTTGELFF
>TRBJ1-2|.|TRBV2|.
TGTGCCAGCCTGAGCTACAGGGTTGATGGCTACACCTTC
CASLSYRVDGYTF
>TRBJ1-2|few|TRBV28|.
TGTGCCAGCCGCCTTAGCCTTAGGGTGGCCGGGTACACCTTC
CASRLSLRVAGYTF
>TRBJ2-3|.|TRBV9|TRBD1
TGTGCCAGCAGCGTAGTAGGGGGCCTAGGGACAGATACGCAGTATTTT
CASSVVGGLGTDTQYF
>TRBJ2-4|.|TRBV5-6|.
TGTGCCAGCAGCTCTCGTCAAGCCAAAAACATTCAGTACTTC
CASSSRQAKNIQYF
>TRBJ2-1|.|TRBV5-6|.
TGTGCCAGCAGCTTCGAGGGAAGCTCCTACAATGAGCAGTTCTTC
CASSFEGSSYNEQFF